This TCR beta chain was sequenced during a study of blood T cells in healthy people across ages. This clonotype was counted between two and nine times. Then a second PCR, running roughly 7 to 11 cycles, was carried out with a sample-barcoded 5' primer and a J-beta primer mix. Each CDR3 protein gets one entry after TCRdb re-called the 5' RACE reads with MiXCR. This table holds around 750,000 distinct CDR3 sequences, 53% found once. Trimming removed 5 bases at V and 2 bases at J, with 10 bases between. From germline, CDR1 is MNHNS and CDR2 SASEGT. The CDR3 covers 14 residues. This rearrangement joins TRBV6-1 to TRBJ2-1; D may match TRBD1 or TRBD2 (5 bases each). The clonotype originates from an elderly man in good health. Sequencing was carried out using blood. CDR3: CASSRDPAYNEQFF. As DNA, the CDR3 is TGTGCCAGCAGTAGGGACCCGGCCTACAATGAGCAGTTCTTC.